One and the same sample provided the 23 T cell receptor beta chains below, sequenced in a study of shared clonotypes between healthy human individuals. TCRdb's copy holds only in-frame clones and misses some; the assay was immunoSEQ multiplex PCR. The table includes approximately 940,000 clones, approximately 76% detected once. Sequences were obtained from memory CD4+ T cells sorted from blood. Subset given: CD45RA-negative fraction. These receptor sequences come from a man aged 18 to 29 in good health.

The chain recombines TRBV9 with TRBJ2-1; unclear D gene. The ends were cut back, 1 base at V and 5 bases at J, with 7 bases in the middle. The length of the CDR3 is 13 residues. From germline, CDR1 is SGDLS and CDR2 YYNGEE. The CDR3 region has the DNA TGTGCCAGCAGCGTACGACCTGACAATGAGCAGTTCTTC. It is translated as CASSVRPDNEQFF.

The genes are TRBV28 and TRBJ2-2; possibly TRBD1 for D (7 bases). Germline V gene data show CDR1 as MDHEN and CDR2 as SYDVKM. This CDR3 has 16 residues. V was trimmed by 6 bases and J by 5 bases, leaving 19 bases between them. The DNA for the CDR3 is TGTGCCAGCAGGGTCGCGGGACAGATCCTGACCGGGGAGCTGTTTTTT. Residues: CASRVAGQILTGELFF.

This clone came up once. V is TRBV18 and J is TRBJ2-1, with a weak D call TRBD2 (6 bases). The V and J ends lost 0 bases and 12 bases respectively, with 9 bases between them. The CDR3 is made up of 12 amino acids. Germline lookup yields CDR1 KGHSH and CDR2 LQKENI. The DNA for the CDR3 is TGTGCCAGCTCACCACCAGACGGGGGGCAGTTCTTC. Its protein is CASSPPDGGQFF.

This chain links TRBV4-2 with TRBJ2-1; D unclear. The CDR3 is 15 amino acids. Germline CDR1 and CDR2: LGHNA and YNFKEQ. V dropped 3 bases and J dropped 0 bases, with 9 bases sitting between them. CDR3 DNA sequence: TGTGCCAGCAGCCAGATAGCAAGCTCCTACAATGAGCAGTTCTTC. Its translation: CASSQIASSYNEQFF.

This clone has only a few counts. V usage is TRBV30 and J usage is TRBJ1-1; no reliable D call. CDR1 and CDR2 from the germline V gene are GTSNPN and SVGIG (reference sequence). The germline V and J ends were trimmed by 4 bases and 2 bases, with 14 bases remaining between them. The CDR3 sequence is 14 residues long. CDR3 nucleotide sequence: TGTGCCTGGACTCGGCAGGCGGGAAACACTGAAGCTTTCTTT. This codes for CAWTRQAGNTEAFF.

Concerning this clone itself: Distinct nucleotide sequences in the sample also encode this CDR3. The chain uses TRBV18 and TRBJ2-7; D gene uncertain. The length of the CDR3 is 12 residues. With 3 bases removed from V and 2 bases from J, the gap between germline ends came to 5 bases. Looked up from germline, CDR1 is KGHSH and CDR2 is LQKENI. CDR3 protein: CASSPGPYEQYF. DNA of the CDR3: TGTGCCAGCTCACCGGGCCCCTACGAGCAGTACTTC.

The rearrangement joins TRBV9 to TRBJ2-2; D uncertain. In germline, CDR1 is SGDLS, CDR2 YYNGEE. This CDR3 contains 12 residues. Trimming stripped 4 bases from V and 7 bases from J, with 8 bases between. CDR3 amino acids: CASSLGIGELFF. CDR3 coding DNA: TGTGCCAGCAGCCTGGGAATCGGGGAGCTGTTTTTT.

The CDR3 protein is CASSERPRGLTYNEQFF. DNA of the CDR3: TGTGCCAGCAGTGAGCGCCCCAGGGGGCTAACCTACAATGAGCAGTTCTTC. The chain has TRBV2 and TRBJ2-1; 8 nucleotides line up with TRBD1. The CDR3 has 17 residues. After removal of 3 bases from V and 2 bases from J, the junction contained 9 bases not matched to a gene. CDR1 and CDR2 from the germline V gene are SNHLY and FYNNEI. Full variable domain (rest looked up from reference TRBV2 and TRBJ2-1): EPEVTQTPSHQVTQMGQEVILRCVPISNHLYFYWYRQILGQKVEFLVSFYNNEISEKSEIFDDQFSVERPDGSNFTLKIRSTKLEDSAMYFCASSERPRGLTYNEQFFGPGTRLTVL.

The genes are TRBV6-6 and TRBJ2-3; no clear D gene. The CDR3 loop spans 13 amino acids. CDR1 and CDR2 (germline): MNHNY, SVGAGI (reference sequence). Trimming left V 4 bases short and J 5 bases short, with 10 bases between. The CDR3: CASSSTPLDTQYF. CDR3 nucleotide sequence: TGTGCCAGCAGTTCAACCCCATTAGATACGCAGTATTTT.

This chain connects TRBV30 to TRBJ2-3, with a weak D call TRBD2 (5 bases). Trimming pared 2 bases from V and 2 bases from J, leaving 17 bases between. The CDR3 sequence is 16 residues long. Germline values: CDR1 GTSNPN, CDR2 SVGIG (reference sequence). The CDR3 reads CAWSSQRGRITDTQYF. The CDR3 region has the DNA TGTGCCTGGAGTAGTCAACGCGGGCGGATCACAGATACGCAGTATTTT.

This clone occurred a few times. This rearrangement joins TRBV4-2 to TRBJ1-2; D unclear. In germline, CDR1 is LGHNA, CDR2 YNFKEQ. CDR3 length: 15 amino acids. The germline V and J ends were trimmed by 4 bases and 6 bases, with 18 bases remaining between them. For the CDR3, the DNA is TGTGCCAGCAGCCCCGAAGGAGGCGCGATGGATGGCTACACCTTC. Translated: CASSPEGGAMDGYTF.

This clone was detected a few times. The chain joins TRBV21-1 to TRBJ2-1; the table's D call, TRBD2, has no DNA check behind it. TRBV21-1 is shown as a pseudogene. The CDR3 is 15 amino acids. The CDR3 region has the DNA TGTGCCAGCAGCCTTCGACTAGCGGGAGAAGATGAGCAGTTCTTC. Translation: CASSLRLAGEDEQFF.

This clone has a count of ten or more. The rearrangement uses TRBV7-8 and TRBJ1-4, with 7 positions matching TRBD1. The CDR3 extends over 15 amino acids. Losses at the gene ends were 5 bases for V and 8 bases for J; bases not matched to a gene: 11. Germline-derived CDR1 and CDR2 are SGHVS and FQNEAQ. DNA of the CDR3: TGTGCCAGCAGCAATGGACAGGCCCGCGGGGAAAAACTGTTTTTT. Translation gives CASSNGQARGEKLFF. Complete variable domain (other parts from reference TRBV7-8 and TRBJ1-4): GAGVSQSPRYKVAKRGQDVALRCDPISGHVSLFWYQQALGQGPEFLTYFQNEAQLDKSGLPSDRFFAERPEGSVSTLKIQRTQQEDSAVYLCASSNGQARGEKLFFGSGTQLSVL.

This rearrangement joins TRBV7-9 to TRBJ1-2; TRBD1 might be the D (6 bases). Germline lookup yields CDR1 SEHNR and CDR2 FQNEAQ (reference sequence). CDR3 length: 13 residues. Deletions cut 2 bases from V and 7 bases from J, with 11 bases between. Here the CDR3 DNA reads TGTGCCAGCAGCTTAACCGGGACACCTGGCTACACCTTC. Residues: CASSLTGTPGYTF.

As concerns this clone: Other DNA sequences within the sample encode an identical CDR3. The J gene is TRBJ2-7, the V gene TRBV6-5; D unclear. This CDR3 contains 14 residues. The germline V and J ends were trimmed by 2 bases and 2 bases, with 10 bases remaining between them. CDR1 is MNHEY, CDR2 SVGAGI, per germline. The CDR3 sequence is CASSYNTGPYEQYF. The CDR3 DNA reads TGTGCCAGCAGTTACAATACCGGGCCCTACGAGCAGTACTTC.

The chain has TRBV6-1 and TRBJ1-4; no firm D call. The V and J ends lost 2 bases and 7 bases respectively, with 8 bases between them. The CDR3 consists of 13 residues. CDR1 and CDR2 (germline): MNHNS, SASEGT. CDR3 bases: TGTGCCAGCAGTGAAACGAGAAGTGAAAAACTGTTTTTT. Protein product: CASSETRSEKLFF.

The chain uses TRBV7-2 and TRBJ1-3; D is uncertain. The germline CDR1 and CDR2 sequences are SGHTA and FQGNSA. Trimming left V 5 bases short and J 0 bases short, with 11 bases between. This CDR3 has 15 residues. The CDR3 DNA reads TGTGCCAGCAGCCCCATATTGAGCTCTGGAAACACCATATATTTT. Protein sequence: CASSPILSSGNTIYF.

For this clone: Other DNA sequences of this sample code for an identical CDR3. The J gene is TRBJ2-5, the V gene TRBV28, with 10 bases matching TRBD1. The CDR3 loop spans 14 amino acids. Germline CDR1 and CDR2: MDHEN and SYDVKM. V dropped 4 bases and J dropped 5; count of bases not matched to a gene: 4. Here the CDR3 reads CASSSGQGRETQYF. For the CDR3, the DNA is TGTGCCAGCAGTTCGGGACAGGGGAGGGAGACCCAGTACTTC. The full variable domain, completed using reference TRBV28 and TRBJ2-5, is DVKVTQSSRYLVKRTGEKVFLECVQDMDHENMFWYRQDPGLGLRLIYFSYDVKMKEKGDIPEGYSVSREKKERFSLILESASTNQTSMYLCASSSGQGRETQYFGPGTRLLVL.

V gene TRBV29-1 combines with J gene TRBJ2-1, with a possible D match to TRBD2 (6 bases). Germline V lookup: CDR1 SQVTM, CDR2 ANQGSEA. V was clipped by 5 bases and J by 9 bases, with 23 bases between them. The CDR3 covers 15 residues. The CDR3 DNA reads TGCAGCGTTCCGCGGCCTGGCGGGACGCGGGGTGAGCAGTTCTTC. Protein sequence: CSVPRPGGTRGEQFF.

This chain joins TRBV5-1 and TRBJ2-5; no clear D. CDR1 is SGHRS and CDR2 is YFSETQ in the germline V gene. Trimming pared 0 bases from V and 1 base from J, leaving 10 bases between. The CDR3 length is 15 residues. The CDR3 DNA sequence: TGCGCCAGCAGCTTGGGTGGCAGCTTCCAAGAGACCCAGTACTTC. Protein: CASSLGGSFQETQYF.

V is TRBV7-8 and J is TRBJ2-2; D is unclear. This CDR3 has 15 amino acids. V was clipped by 5 bases and J by 4 bases, with 14 bases between them. Germline values: CDR1 SGHVS, CDR2 FQNEAQ. For the CDR3, the DNA is TGTGCCAGCAGCGTTACTCACGCCCTCACCGGGGAGCTGTTTTTT. Its translation is CASSVTHALTGELFF.

V gene TRBV28 combines with J gene TRBJ1-5; D is undetermined. The CDR3 is 20 amino acids. Germline CDR1 is MDHEN and CDR2 is SYDVKM. V gave up 1 base and J gave up 2 bases, with 24 bases separating them. The DNA for the CDR3 is TGTGCCAGCAGTTTATCCCCCCGGTTAGGCCCAAGACGAGGCAATCAGCCCCAGCATTTT. This encodes CASSLSPRLGPRRGNQPQHF.

The rearrangement links TRBV29-1 to TRBJ2-3; 7 bases match TRBD2. Trimming took 2 bases from V and 2 from J; bases not matched to a gene: 7. Germline assignment: CDR1 SQVTM and CDR2 ANQGSEA. CDR3 length equals 15 residues. This CDR3 reads CSVERPSGNTDTQYF. DNA for the CDR3: TGCAGCGTTGAAAGGCCTAGCGGAAACACAGATACGCAGTATTTT.